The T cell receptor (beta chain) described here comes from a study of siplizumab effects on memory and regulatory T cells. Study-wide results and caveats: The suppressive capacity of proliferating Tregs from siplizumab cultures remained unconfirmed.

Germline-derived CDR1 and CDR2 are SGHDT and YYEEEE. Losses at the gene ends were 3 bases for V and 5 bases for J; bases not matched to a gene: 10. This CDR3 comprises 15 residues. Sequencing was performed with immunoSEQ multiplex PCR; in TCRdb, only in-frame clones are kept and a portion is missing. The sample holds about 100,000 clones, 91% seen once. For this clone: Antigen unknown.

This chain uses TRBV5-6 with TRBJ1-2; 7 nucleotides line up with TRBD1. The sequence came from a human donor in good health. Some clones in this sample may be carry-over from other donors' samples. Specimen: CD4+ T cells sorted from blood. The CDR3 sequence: CASSSHRGLGYGYTF. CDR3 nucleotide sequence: TGTGCCAGCAGCTCACACAGGGGTTTAGGGTATGGCTACACCTTC.